What follows are 17 T cell receptor beta chains derived from one specimen sequenced in a study of spatial heterogeneity in lung cancer. One entry per CDR3 protein results from TCRdb running MiXCR on the 5' RACE reads. The table shows more than 20,000 distinct CDR3 sequences, with about 4.5% occurring only once. Time point reported: sample taken at primary tumor resection. Whole RNA came from tumor, nontumor lung or frozen PBMC and was sequenced without being sorted. This specimen was PBMCs, taken at surgery. Receptors were obtained from a male donor with early-stage non-small cell lung cancer.

This clonotype was seen ten or more times. DNA for the CDR3: TGTGCCACCAGTGACTCGACAGGGTCGGGGTCCTACAATGAGCAGTTCTTC. This encodes CATSDSTGSGSYNEQFF. The chain joins TRBV24-1 to TRBJ2-1, with 7 bases that match TRBD1. V lost 4 bases, J lost 1 base, and 9 bases stayed unmatched. This CDR3 region has 17 residues. Germline V lookup: CDR1 KGHDR, CDR2 SFDVKD.

In its sample, this clonotype is medium-sized. J is TRBJ2-7 and V is TRBV28; 7 bases agree with TRBD1. Germline assignment: CDR1 MDHEN and CDR2 SYDVKM. This CDR3 is 15 amino acids long. V was clipped by 3 bases and J by 0 bases; unmatched bases: 5. The CDR3: CASSFGTAYSYEQYF. The CDR3 DNA reads TGTGCCAGCAGTTTTGGGACAGCCTACTCCTACGAGCAGTACTTC.

The chain uses TRBV11-2 and TRBJ2-6; possibly TRBD1 for D (5 bases). The CDR3 length is 16 residues. Trimming removed 2 bases at V and 2 bases at J, with 10 bases between. The germline V gene encodes CDR1 SGHAT and CDR2 FQNNGV. DNA for the CDR3: TGTGCCAGCAGCTTACAGGGAATAGCTGGGGCCAACGTCCTGACTTTC. It yields the protein CASSLQGIAGANVLTF. Combining the CDR3 with reference TRBV11-2 and TRBJ2-6 gives the whole variable domain EAGVAQSPRYKIIEKRQSVAFWCNPISGHATLYWYQQILGQGPKLLIQFQNNGVVDDSQLPKDRFSAERLKGVDSTLKIQPAKLEDSAVYLCASSLQGIAGANVLTFGAGSRLTVL.

In this sample, this clonotype turned up many times. The chain couples TRBV29-1 to TRBJ1-4; D perhaps matches TRBD1 (5 bases). Trimming removed 5 bases at V and 0 bases at J, with 22 bases between. This CDR3 is 18 amino acids long. Per the germline V gene, CDR1 is SQVTM and CDR2 is ANQGSEA. CDR3 nucleotide sequence: TGCAGCGTTTTAGTGCGGGACGGAGCGTCTGCAACTAATGAAAAACTGTTTTTT. It yields the protein CSVLVRDGASATNEKLFF.

This clonotype occurred many times. The rearrangement links TRBV9 to TRBJ2-1, with 8 bases identical to TRBD2. V trimming: 4 bases; J trimming: 7 bases; junction bases outside the gene matches: 7. The CDR3 totals 14 residues. Germline CDR1 SGDLS, CDR2 YYNGEE. CDR3 sequence reads: CASSPGTSGNEQFF. CDR3 nucleotide sequence: TGTGCCAGCAGCCCAGGGACTAGTGGTAATGAGCAGTTCTTC.

This clonotype was detected many times. Mismatch with germline at one junction end may stem from a read error. The chain recombines TRBV3-1 with TRBJ2-5, with 7 bases fitting TRBD2. Germline loops: CDR1 LGHDT, CDR2 YNNKEL (reference sequence). This CDR3 is 14 amino acids long. This chain's CDR3 is CASSQVGGEETQYF. The DNA for the CDR3 is TGTGCCAGCAGTCAAGTGGGAGGGGAAGAGACCCAGTACTTC.

This clonotype was recorded at least ten times. This rearrangement joins TRBV7-2 to TRBJ2-2; possibly TRBD1 or TRBD2 for D (6 bases each). This CDR3 contains 15 residues. Per germline, CDR1 SGHTA and CDR2 FQGNSA. With 3 bases removed from V and 6 bases from J, the gap between germline ends came to 14 bases. This CDR3 is CASSFYLGGSGELFF. The CDR3 nucleotides are TGTGCCAGCAGCTTTTATCTGGGGGGCTCCGGGGAGCTGTTTTTT.

This clonotype was counted at least ten times. The CDR3 nucleotides read TGTGCCAGCAACCGGGACTCTGGGGCCAACGTCCTGACTTTC. It is translated as CASNRDSGANVLTF. The chain links TRBV28 to TRBJ2-6; D is possibly TRBD2 (5 bases). The germline gives CDR1 MDHEN, CDR2 SYDVKM. The CDR3 has 14 amino acids. Trimming shortened V by 7 bases and J by 0 bases, and 7 bases separated the two germline ends.

This clonotype was seen ten or more times. The V gene is TRBV5-1, the J gene TRBJ2-7; D remains ambiguous. Trimming took off 0 bases at V and 5 bases at J, with 15 bases between the two ends. The CDR3 has 15 amino acids. Germline CDR1 and CDR2: SGHRS and YFSETQ. CDR3 residues: CASSLANPGIHEQYF. CDR3 nucleotides: TGCGCCAGCAGCTTGGCCAACCCGGGTATCCACGAGCAGTACTTC.

This clonotype has at least ten counts. V is TRBV24-1 and J is TRBJ2-1; the match to TRBD2 covers 9 bases. The CDR3 has 16 amino acids. Germline CDR1 KGHDR, CDR2 SFDVKD. V gave up 4 bases and J gave up 1 base; unmatched junction bases: 4. CDR3 nucleotides: TGTGCCACCAGTGACCTGACTAGCGGTTCCTACAATGAGCAGTTCTTC. Translated: CATSDLTSGSYNEQFF.

Ten or more counts support this clonotype. The chain employs TRBV27 and TRBJ2-5; D not resolved. Trimming left V 6 bases short and J 4 bases short, with 6 bases between. Germline CDR1 is MNHEY and CDR2 is SMNVEV (reference sequence). The CDR3 has 11 residues. CDR3 loop: CASSHLETQYF. The CDR3 region has the DNA TGTGCCAGCAGCCACCTAGAGACCCAGTACTTC.

This clonotype was recorded many times. The genes are TRBV7-2 and TRBJ2-1, with D perhaps TRBD1 (5 bases). Trimming took off 1 base at V and 5 bases at J, with 15 bases between the two ends. The CDR3 spans 16 residues. Germline CDR1 reads SGHTA; CDR2 reads FQGNSA. As DNA, the CDR3 is TGTGCCAGCAGCTTAGGAGTGCTGAGGACACACAATGAGCAGTTCTTC. Amino acids: CASSLGVLRTHNEQFF.

This clonotype was recorded many times. V and J are TRBV11-3 and TRBJ2-2, with D unresolved. V dropped 3 bases and J dropped 1 base, with 6 bases sitting between them. The germline V gene has CDR1 SGHNT and CDR2 YENEEA. CDR3 length: 14 amino acids. The CDR3 here is CASSFHRNTGELFF. In DNA form, the CDR3 reads TGTGCCAGCAGCTTCCACAGGAACACCGGGGAGCTGTTTTTT.

This clonotype has a count of ten or more. The chain joins TRBV27 to TRBJ1-4; D may be TRBD1 (5 bases). The CDR3 is 15 residues long. V was clipped by 5 bases and J by 7 bases, with 17 bases between them. The germline V gene encodes CDR1 MNHEY and CDR2 SMNVEV (reference sequence). The DNA of the CDR3 is TGTGCCAGCAGTGGACTCGACAATAGGGGTGAAAAACTGTTTTTT. It encodes CASSGLDNRGEKLFF.

The sample holds many counts of this clonotype. The J gene is TRBJ1-1, the V gene TRBV18; D is uncertain. The germline gives CDR1 KGHSH, CDR2 LQKENI. The CDR3 has 14 amino acids. V was clipped by 0 bases and J by 5 bases, with 10 bases between them. CDR3 nucleotides: TGTGCCAGCTCACCACCGAATCGGGGTACTGAAGCTTTCTTT. It specifies CASSPPNRGTEAFF.

In its sample, this clonotype was seen a few times. The chain uses TRBV29-1 and TRBJ1-1; the D is unclear. Trimming removed 7 bases at V and 4 bases at J, with 13 bases between. CDR1 is SQVTM and CDR2 is ANQGSEA in the germline V gene. The CDR3 runs 12 residues. CDR3: CSGVSRPTEAFF. DNA for the CDR3: TGCAGCGGCGTCTCGCGGCCCACTGAAGCTTTCTTT.

Many counts were recorded for this clonotype. J is TRBJ2-1 and V is TRBV4-3; no clear D gene. In germline, CDR1 is LGHNA, CDR2 YSLEER. This CDR3 is built from 12 residues. The V gene lost 5 bases and the J gene lost 5 bases, with 7 bases spanning the gap. The CDR3 nucleotides are TGCGCCAGCAGCGTCGACGACAATGAGCAGTTCTTC. It is translated as CASSVDDNEQFF.